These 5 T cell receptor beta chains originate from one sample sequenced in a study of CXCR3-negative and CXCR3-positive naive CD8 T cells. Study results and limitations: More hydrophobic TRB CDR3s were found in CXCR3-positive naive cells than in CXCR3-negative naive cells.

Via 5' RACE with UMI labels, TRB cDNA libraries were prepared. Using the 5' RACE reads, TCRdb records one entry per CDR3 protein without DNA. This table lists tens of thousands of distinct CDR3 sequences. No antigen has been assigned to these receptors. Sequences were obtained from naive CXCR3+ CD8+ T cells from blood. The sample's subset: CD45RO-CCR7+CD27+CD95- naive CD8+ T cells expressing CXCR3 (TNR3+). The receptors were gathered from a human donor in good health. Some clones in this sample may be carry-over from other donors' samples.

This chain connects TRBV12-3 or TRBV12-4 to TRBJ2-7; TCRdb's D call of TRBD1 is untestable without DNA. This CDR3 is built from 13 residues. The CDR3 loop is CASSWGRELEQYF.

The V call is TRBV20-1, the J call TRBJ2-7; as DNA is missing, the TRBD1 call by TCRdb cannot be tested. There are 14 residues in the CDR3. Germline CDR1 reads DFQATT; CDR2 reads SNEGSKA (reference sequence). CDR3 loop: CSARDPRGDYEQYF.

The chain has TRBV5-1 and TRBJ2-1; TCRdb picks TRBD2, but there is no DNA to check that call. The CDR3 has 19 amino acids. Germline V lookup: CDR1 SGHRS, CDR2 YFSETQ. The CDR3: CASSFLKGTSLSSYNEQFF.

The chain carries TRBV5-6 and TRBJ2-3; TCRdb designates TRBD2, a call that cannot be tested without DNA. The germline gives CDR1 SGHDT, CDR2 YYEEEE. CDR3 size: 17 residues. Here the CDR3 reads CASNPRTSGSLTDTQYF.

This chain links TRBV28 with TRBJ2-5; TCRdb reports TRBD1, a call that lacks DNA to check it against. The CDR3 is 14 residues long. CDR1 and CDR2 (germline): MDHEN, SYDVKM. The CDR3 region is CASSSGTAQETQYF.